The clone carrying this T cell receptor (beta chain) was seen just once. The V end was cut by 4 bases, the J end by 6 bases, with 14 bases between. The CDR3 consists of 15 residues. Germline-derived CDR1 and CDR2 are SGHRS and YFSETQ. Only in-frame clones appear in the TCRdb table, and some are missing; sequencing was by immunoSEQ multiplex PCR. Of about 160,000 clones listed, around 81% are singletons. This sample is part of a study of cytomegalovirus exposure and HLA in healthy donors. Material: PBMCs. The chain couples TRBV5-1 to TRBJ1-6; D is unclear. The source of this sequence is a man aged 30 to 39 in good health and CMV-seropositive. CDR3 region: CASSLNVQINSPLHF. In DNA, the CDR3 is TGCGCCAGCAGCCTCAACGTACAGATTAATTCACCCCTCCACTTT.